Below, 29 T cell receptor beta chains from the same sample are listed, as sequenced in a study of control samples from healthy donors and cancer patients. Sequenced by immunoSEQ multiplex PCR; TCRdb stores in-frame clones only, minus some. The data hold roughly 120,000 clones, with about 95% observed a single time. Material: blood. Source of these receptors: a man between 25 and 39 years old in good health.

The genes are TRBV3-1 (or the pseudogene TRBV3-2) and TRBJ1-3; no clear D gene. The CDR3 is 16 amino acids. The germline V gene has CDR1 LGHDT and CDR2 YNNKEL (reference sequence). V was shortened by 4 bases and J by 5 bases, with 18 bases between the two germline ends. The CDR3 is CASSPRSSGWRNTIYF. In DNA form, the CDR3 reads TGTGCCAGCAGCCCTCGGTCGAGCGGTTGGAGAAACACCATATATTTT.

The V call is TRBV9, the J call TRBJ2-3; D gene uncertain. The germline V gene encodes CDR1 SGDLS and CDR2 YYNGEE. V gave up 5 bases and J gave up 8 bases, with 21 bases separating them. This CDR3 region has 15 residues. CDR3 DNA: TGTGCCAGCAGTCTGGCCCCCGGAAACCGGGCTACGCAGTATTTT. Amino acids: CASSLAPGNRATQYF. Combining the CDR3 with reference TRBV9 and TRBJ2-3 gives the whole variable domain DSGVTQTPKHLITATGQRVTLRCSPRSGDLSVYWYQQSLDQGLQFLIQYYNGEERAKGNILERFSAQQFPDLHSELNLSSLELGDSALYFCASSLAPGNRATQYFGPGTRLTVL.

In DNA, the CDR3 is TGTGCCAGCAGCTTGCTGGACCTGAGCTCCTACAATGAGCAGTTCTTC. This sequence encodes CASSLLDLSSYNEQFF. The chain has TRBV5-6 and TRBJ2-1, with D hard to call. V lost 1 base and J 0 bases, leaving 11 bases between the germline ends. CDR3 length: 16 amino acids. In germline, CDR1 is SGHDT, CDR2 YYEEEE.

There are a few counts of this clone. The chain employs TRBV27 and TRBJ1-4, with D perhaps matching TRBD1 (6 bases). The CDR3 contains 17 residues. The germline CDR1 and CDR2 sequences are MNHEY and SMNVEV (reference sequence). Trimming left V 1 base short and J 7 bases short, with 19 bases between. CDR3 coding DNA: TGTGCCAGCAGTTTATATACAGGGAGGACGGGTTTTGAAAAACTGTTTTTT. It encodes CASSLYTGRTGFEKLFF.

This clone appeared once. This rearrangement joins TRBV27 to TRBJ1-2; D remains ambiguous. Germline V CDR1 and CDR2: MNHEY, SMNVEV (reference sequence). This CDR3 region has 14 residues. V was pared by 8 bases and J by 2 bases, with 15 bases between. CDR3 DNA sequence: TGTGCCAGCGCTCGGGTCGGTCTGAACTATGGCTACACCTTC. Protein product: CASARVGLNYGYTF.

The count of this clone is one. The rearrangement joins TRBV5-8 to TRBJ1-4; D remains unclear. Germline values: CDR1 SGHTS, CDR2 YDEGEE. V dropped 0 bases and J dropped 8 bases, with 5 bases sitting between them. The CDR3 spans 12 residues. The CDR3 coding sequence is TGTGCCAGCAGCTTGGGCGGCGAAAAACTGTTTTTT. Its translation is CASSLGGEKLFF. Using reference TRBV5-8 and TRBJ1-4 for the parts outside the CDR3, the full variable domain is EAGVTQSPTHLIKTRGQQATLRCSPISGHTSVYWYQQALGLGLQFLLWYDEGEERNRGNFPPRFSGRQFPNYSSELNVNALELEDSALYLCASSLGGEKLFFGSGTQLSVL.

The gene calls are TRBV11-3 and TRBJ2-5; a possible D gene is TRBD1 (5 bases). This CDR3 comprises 13 residues. Germline V CDR1 and CDR2: SGHNT, YENEEA. V lost 2 bases and J 1 base, leaving 5 bases between the germline ends. The CDR3 spells CASSLRGQETQYF. CDR3 sequence (DNA): TGTGCCAGCAGCTTAAGGGGCCAAGAGACCCAGTACTTC.

V is TRBV19 and J is TRBJ2-3; a weak D match, TRBD2 (5 bases). Germline values: CDR1 LNHDA, CDR2 SQIVND (reference sequence). This CDR3 is 13 amino acids long. V lost 4 bases and J 2 bases, leaving 7 bases between the germline ends. The CDR3 DNA reads TGTGCCAGTAGTAACGACTACACAGATACGCAGTATTTT. This encodes CASSNDYTDTQYF.

J is TRBJ2-5 and V is TRBV9, with 7 bases lining up with TRBD2. The junction had 4 bases not matched to a gene; V was cut back by 0 bases and J by 2 bases. The V gene's germline CDR1 is SGDLS and CDR2 YYNGEE. CDR3 size: 15 residues. The CDR3 nucleotides read TGTGCCAGCAGCGTAGGAGTTAGCGGGCAAGAGACCCAGTACTTC. It specifies CASSVGVSGQETQYF. The full variable domain, completed using reference TRBV9 and TRBJ2-5, is DSGVTQTPKHLITATGQRVTLRCSPRSGDLSVYWYQQSLDQGLQFLIQYYNGEERAKGNILERFSAQQFPDLHSELNLSSLELGDSALYFCASSVGVSGQETQYFGPGTRLLVL.

The chain uses TRBV11-2 and TRBJ2-1, with TRBD1 as a possible D gene (6 bases). The CDR3 has 16 amino acids. CDR1 is SGHAT and CDR2 is FQNNGV in the germline V gene. The V end was cut by 1 base, the J end by 5 bases, with 15 bases between. CDR3 sequence (DNA): TGTGCCAGCAGCTTAGCCGCCCCAGGGGTCAACAATGAGCAGTTCTTC. Protein sequence: CASSLAAPGVNNEQFF.

This sequence joins TRBV7-9 and TRBJ2-5; 12 positions agree with TRBD2. Germline values: CDR1 SEHNR, CDR2 FQNEAQ (reference sequence). The ends lost 5 bases at V and 5 bases at J; junction bases unmatched: 9. The CDR3 totals 16 residues. The chain's CDR3 is CASSPPGLAGGETQYF. Here the CDR3 DNA reads TGTGCCAGCAGCCCCCCGGGACTAGCGGGTGGGGAGACCCAGTACTTC.

The rearrangement links TRBV9 to TRBJ1-3; a possible D gene is TRBD1 (5 bases). The CDR3 sequence is 13 residues long. Germline values: CDR1 SGDLS, CDR2 YYNGEE. V lost 5 bases, J lost 9 bases, and 15 bases lay in between. DNA of the CDR3: TGTGCCAGCAGTTCAGCCCCCGGGGGCACCATATATTTT. Translating gives CASSSAPGGTIYF.

This chain joins TRBV7-2 and TRBJ2-3; 10 nucleotides agree with TRBD2. Trimming removed 1 base from V and 6 bases from J; junction bases left unmatched: 7. This CDR3 has 16 amino acids. Germline CDR1 and CDR2: SGHTA and FQGNSA. CDR3 nucleotides: TGTGCCAGCAGCTTAGGGTCCAGCGGGGGGGCCGATACGCAGTATTTT. Protein product: CASSLGSSGGADTQYF.

The V and J genes are TRBV18 and TRBJ1-1; D remains unclear. Germline V gene sequence: CDR1 KGHSH, CDR2 LQKENI. The germline V and J ends were trimmed by 2 bases and 3 bases, with 10 bases remaining between them. The length of the CDR3 is 14 residues. CDR3 loop: CASSPGLQDTEAFF. CDR3 sequence (DNA): TGTGCCAGCTCACCAGGGCTTCAGGACACTGAAGCTTTCTTT.

CDR3 in amino acids: CASSLRLAGVYEQYF. For the CDR3, the DNA is TGTGCCAGCAGCTTGAGGCTAGCGGGGGTATACGAGCAGTACTTC. The chain employs TRBV5-6 and TRBJ2-7; 10 positions agree with TRBD2. The CDR3 is made up of 15 amino acids. The germline gives CDR1 SGHDT, CDR2 YYEEEE. The V and J ends lost 1 base and 4 bases, in that order; junction bases with no gene match: 5.

The gene calls are TRBV7-9 and TRBJ1-5; maybe TRBD1 (5 bases). The CDR3 runs 14 residues. Looked up from germline, CDR1 is SEHNR and CDR2 is FQNEAQ (reference sequence). V dropped 5 bases and J dropped 3 bases, with 11 bases sitting between them. CDR3 nucleotide sequence: TGTGCCAGCAGCGGGGACGGTTTCAATCAGCCCCAGCATTTT. The encoded protein is CASSGDGFNQPQHF.

The V gene is TRBV7-8, the J gene TRBJ1-1, with unresolved D. Trimming removed 2 bases from V and 1 base from J, with 11 bases in between. Germline values: CDR1 SGHVS, CDR2 FQNEAQ. The CDR3 runs to 15 residues. CDR3 in amino acids: CASSLSINPNTEAFF. CDR3 coding DNA: TGTGCCAGCAGCTTATCTATAAACCCGAACACTGAAGCTTTCTTT.

V and J are TRBV3-1 (or the pseudogene TRBV3-2) and TRBJ2-3, with TRBD1 as a possible D gene (6 bases). Trimming took off 4 bases at V and 1 base at J, with 15 bases between the two ends. CDR3 size: 16 residues. The germline gives CDR1 LGHDT, CDR2 YNNKEL (reference sequence). CDR3 amino acids: CASSPPAKGGTDTQYF. The CDR3 DNA follows: TGTGCCAGCAGCCCCCCCGCTAAGGGGGGCACAGATACGCAGTATTTT.

J is TRBJ1-2 and V is TRBV4-3; D not certain. From germline, CDR1 is LGHNA and CDR2 YSLEER. The CDR3 contains 14 residues. V was pared by 0 bases and J by 7 bases, with 12 bases between. The CDR3 DNA reads TGCGCCAGCAGCCAAGACGGTGGCGCGCGTGGCTACACCTTC. Residues: CASSQDGGARGYTF.

The chain recombines TRBV7-9 with TRBJ2-3; D remains ambiguous. The germline V gene has CDR1 SEHNR and CDR2 FQNEAQ (reference sequence). Trimming stripped 1 base from V and 2 bases from J, with 10 bases between. This CDR3 comprises 15 residues. The CDR3 region has the DNA TGTGCCAGCAGCTTAGAGGCGAGTTACACAGATACGCAGTATTTT. Translating gives CASSLEASYTDTQYF.

The chain recombines TRBV19 with TRBJ2-5; D is possibly TRBD1 (5 bases). The germline CDR1 and CDR2 sequences are LNHDA and SQIVND (reference sequence). V was cut by 0 bases and J by 5 bases, with 13 bases left in between. The CDR3 totals 15 residues. The CDR3 nucleotides are TGTGCCAGTAGTATAGAGGCAGGGCGGCGCGAGACCCAGTACTTC. It yields the protein CASSIEAGRRETQYF.

This sequence joins TRBV7-2 and TRBJ1-1; D call uncertain. This CDR3 comprises 12 residues. The germline V and J ends were trimmed by 0 bases and 10 bases, with 9 bases remaining between them. Germline V gene lookup returns CDR1 SGHTA and CDR2 FQGNSA. In DNA, the CDR3 is TGTGCCAGCAGCTTAGCGGGTCTGGGAGCTTTCTTT. This encodes CASSLAGLGAFF.

This rearrangement joins TRBV7-6 to TRBJ1-1; D gene unclear. Per germline, CDR1 SGHVS and CDR2 FNYEAQ. The CDR3 runs to 13 residues. Trimming stripped 3 bases from V and 1 base from J, with 6 bases between. CDR3 nucleotide sequence: TGTGCCAGCAGCTTTGGGCCGAACACTGAAGCTTTCTTT. This translates into CASSFGPNTEAFF.

A note on this clone: The sample has other DNA sequences that encode this CDR3 too. The rearrangement uses TRBV19 and TRBJ1-1; 7 positions match TRBD1. CDR3 length: 15 amino acids. The J segment lost 1 base and the V segment lost 7 bases, leaving 9 bases of the junction unmatched. CDR1 LNHDA and CDR2 SQIVND come from the germline V gene (reference sequence). CDR3 nucleotides: TGTGCCAGTACCCCGACAGGGAGCGGGAACACTGAAGCTTTCTTT. As protein: CASTPTGSGNTEAFF.

This clone appeared a single time. The chain is built from TRBV9 and TRBJ1-4; TRBD1 agrees at 7 bases. The CDR3 spans 15 residues. Germline CDR1 and CDR2: SGDLS and YYNGEE. The V gene end was trimmed by 3 bases and the J gene end by 8 bases; junction bases not matched to a gene: 10. The CDR3 nucleotides read TGTGCCAGCAGCGCTATTACAGGGGATCTCGAAAAACTGTTTTTT. Amino acids: CASSAITGDLEKLFF.

V usage is TRBV7-2 and J usage is TRBJ2-7, with 7 bases lining up with TRBD2. The germline CDR1 and CDR2 sequences are SGHTA and FQGNSA. CDR3 length equals 14 residues. Trimming removed 1 base from V and 2 bases from J; junction bases left unmatched: 2. CDR3 loop: CASSLGAGAYEQYF. The CDR3 coding sequence is TGTGCCAGCAGCTTAGGGGCGGGGGCCTACGAGCAGTACTTC. The full variable domain, rest sourced from reference TRBV7-2 and TRBJ2-7, is GAGVSQSPSNKVTEKGKDVELRCDPISGHTALYWYRQSLGQGLEFLIYFQGNSAPDKSGLPSDRFSAERTGGSVSTLTIQRTQQEDSAVYLCASSLGAGAYEQYFGPGTRLTVT.

The gene calls are TRBV5-1 and TRBJ1-4; 11 bases line up with TRBD1. Unmatched junction bases numbered 4, after V lost 1 base and J lost 8 bases. Germline CDR1 and CDR2: SGHRS and YFSETQ. This CDR3 region has 15 residues. CDR3 DNA sequence: TGCGCCAGCAGCTTGTTCGGACAGGGGGCAGAAAAACTGTTTTTT. Protein product: CASSLFGQGAEKLFF. The full variable domain, its missing parts supplied by reference TRBV5-1 and TRBJ1-4, is KAGVTQTPRYLIKTRGQQVTLSCSPISGHRSVSWYQQTPGQGLQFLFEYFSETQRNKGNFPGRFSGRQFSNSRSEMNVSTLELGDSALYLCASSLFGQGAEKLFFGSGTQLSVL.

The chain is built from TRBV19 and TRBJ1-1; unclear D gene. The CDR3 has 16 residues. The V gene's germline CDR1 is LNHDA and CDR2 SQIVND (reference sequence). V was cut by 3 bases and J by 2 bases, with 16 bases left in between. The CDR3 region is CASSIRPSGSNTEAFF. The CDR3 DNA reads as TGTGCCAGTAGTATCCGTCCCTCGGGATCAAACACTGAAGCTTTCTTT. The full variable domain, completed using reference TRBV19 and TRBJ1-1, is DGGITQSPKYLFRKEGQNVTLSCEQNLNHDAMYWYRQDPGQGLRLIYYSQIVNDFQKGDIAEGYSVSREKKESFPLTVTSAQKNPTAFYLCASSIRPSGSNTEAFFGQGTRLTVV.

This chain joins TRBV5-5 and TRBJ2-7, with unresolved D. Between the trimmed V and J ends, which lost 0 bases and 3 bases, there was a span of 4 bases. From germline, CDR1 is SGHKS and CDR2 YYEKEE (reference sequence). The CDR3 sequence is 12 residues long. This chain's CDR3 is CASSLGGYEQYF. In DNA form, the CDR3 reads TGTGCCAGCAGCTTGGGTGGCTACGAGCAGTACTTC.